This T cell receptor (beta chain) was documented in a study of shared clonotypes between healthy human individuals. Using immunoSEQ multiplex PCR, the repertoire was profiled, and TCRdb retains in-frame clones only, with some absent. The table includes 2.3 million or so clones, 93% detected once. Looked up from germline, CDR1 is MGHRA and CDR2 is YSYEKL. Trimming stripped 0 bases from V and 5 bases from J, with 7 bases between. The CDR3 runs to 13 residues. The origin of this receptor is a young man in good health. Some clones in this sample may be carry-over from other donors' samples. Sequencing was carried out using naive CD4+ T cells from PBMCs. Regarding subset: CD45RA+ positively selected. The rearrangement joins TRBV4-1 to TRBJ1-1; no firm D call. For the CDR3, the DNA is TGCGCCAGCAGCCAAGAGGGCTGGACTGAAGCTTTCTTT. Its protein is CASSQEGWTEAFF.